Ten or more counts support the clone carrying this T cell receptor beta chain. Its target is unknown. Reverse transcription used approximately 500 ng RNA and constant-region primers for alpha and beta. Each of the alpha and beta chains got its own library through chain-specific third strand synthesis with indices. TCRdb passed the 5' RACE reads through MiXCR, listing each CDR3 protein once. There are about 24,000 distinct CDR3 sequences in the sample; roughly 7.9% occur only once, and about 4% lies in the top ten. V lost 1 base and J lost 8, with 7 bases in between. Germline lookup yields CDR1 SGHNT and CDR2 YYREEE (reference sequence). CDR3 length: 12 residues. These data originate in a study of HIV-infected patients and healthy controls. Study-wide points: HIV+ repertoires were severely depleted of MAIT alpha-chain CDR3s, unlike healthy controls. Comparisons were complicated because patients and controls had unequal numbers of distinct sequences.

No cell fractionation was done, so the repertoire covers all unsorted peripheral blood T cells. RNA came from around 2.3 ml of peripheral blood. The clonotype was recovered from an adult in good health. The sample was blood. This chain uses TRBV5-4 with TRBJ2-1; D is unclear. The CDR3 bases are TGTGCCAGCAGCTTGTTGATAGATGAGCAGTTCTTC. It is translated as CASSLLIDEQFF.